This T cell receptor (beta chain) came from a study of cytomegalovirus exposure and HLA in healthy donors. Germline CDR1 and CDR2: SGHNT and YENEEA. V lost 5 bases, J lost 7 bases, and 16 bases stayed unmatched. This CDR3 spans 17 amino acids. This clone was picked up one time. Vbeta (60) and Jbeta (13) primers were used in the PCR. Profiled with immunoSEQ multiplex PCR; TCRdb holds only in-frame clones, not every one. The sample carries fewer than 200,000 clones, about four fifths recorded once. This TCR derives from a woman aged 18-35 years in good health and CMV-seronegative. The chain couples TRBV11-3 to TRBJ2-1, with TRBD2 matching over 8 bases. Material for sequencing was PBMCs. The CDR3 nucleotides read TGTGCCAGCAGCCCATTTAGCGGGATTGCTTCGGTTAATGAGCAGTTCTTC. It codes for CASSPFSGIASVNEQFF.